Each of the 6 T cell receptor beta chains below was sequenced from the same sample in a study of CD8 T cells in Susac syndrome. RNA was extracted with the RNeasy kit, and a quantity of roughly 0.45 to 1 ug was reverse transcribed using random hexamers. Each CDR3 protein is one row after TCRdb ran MiXCR on the immunoSEQ multiplex PCR reads. Seen here are about 180,000 distinct CDR3 sequences, around 95% observed once, and the top ten hold approximately 0.09%. What was sequenced was CD4+ T cells from PBMCs. The receptor set was obtained from a human donor with multiple sclerosis.

The chain combines TRBV27 with TRBJ2-1; the match to TRBD2 covers 10 bases. Germline CDR1 MNHEY, CDR2 SMNVEV (reference sequence). V shed 2 bases and J 8 bases; nucleotides not matched to a gene: 9. The CDR3 contains 16 residues. Written as DNA, the CDR3 is TGTGCCAGCAGTTTAATTAGTCTAGCGGGGGAGCATGAGCAGTTCTTC. This gives the protein CASSLISLAGEHEQFF.

V usage is TRBV3-1 and J usage is TRBJ1-1; D is unresolved. V was trimmed by 3 bases and J by 2 bases, leaving 16 bases between them. The germline V gene encodes CDR1 LGHDT and CDR2 YNNKEL (reference sequence). The CDR3 extends over 16 amino acids. CDR3 in DNA: TGTGCCAGCAGCCACCGCGGCGGCTCTTCCAACACTGAAGCTTTCTTT. This translates into CASSHRGGSSNTEAFF. Filled out from reference TRBV3-1 and TRBJ1-1, the complete variable domain reads DTAVSQTPKYLVTQMGNDKSIKCEQNLGHDTMYWYKQDSKKFLKIMFSYNNKELIINETVPNRFSPKSPDKAHLNLHINSLELGDSAVYFCASSHRGGSSNTEAFFGQGTRLTVV.

The rearrangement joins TRBV18 to TRBJ2-7; 10 bases match TRBD1. The CDR3 sequence is 17 residues long. The junction had 10 bases not matched to a gene; V was cut back by 3 bases and J by 2 bases. CDR1 and CDR2 (germline): KGHSH, LQKENI. DNA of the CDR3: TGTGCCAGCTCACCTACTAGGGGACAGGGGTCGGCCTACGAGCAGTACTTC. This gives the protein CASSPTRGQGSAYEQYF.

The chain combines TRBV12-3 or TRBV12-4 with TRBJ2-5; D perhaps matches TRBD1 (6 bases). The CDR3 runs to 16 residues. The V end lost 6 bases, the J end lost 2 bases, and 19 bases lay between the germline ends. The CDR3 DNA reads TGTGCCAGCAGCCGGCCACGGGACACTCTACAAGAGACCCAGTACTTC. It yields the protein CASSRPRDTLQETQYF.

The chain employs TRBV5-1 and TRBJ2-5, with D tentatively TRBD1 (6 bases). CDR1 and CDR2 (germline): SGHRS, YFSETQ. CDR3 length: 14 amino acids. Trimming removed 6 bases from V and 3 bases from J, with 15 bases in between. In DNA form, the CDR3 reads TGCGCCAGCAACACCGGGGCAGGGGAAGAGACCCAGTACTTC. This translates into CASNTGAGEETQYF.

This clonotype was seen just once. This chain connects TRBV20-1 to TRBJ1-1; D is ambiguous. The germline gives CDR1 DFQATT, CDR2 SNEGSKA (reference sequence). CDR3 length: 10 residues. Deletions cut 4 bases from V and 1 base from J, with 1 base between. CDR3 nucleotide sequence: TGCAGTGCTAAGAACACTGAAGCTTTCTTT. Protein: CSAKNTEAFF.